The clone carrying this T cell receptor beta chain was observed a single time. Libraries were prepared by immunoSEQ multiplex PCR; TCRdb keeps only in-frame clonotypes and omits some of them. The sample yields 130,000 to 150,000 clones, more than 90% seen once. This specimen belongs to a study of control samples from healthy donors and cancer patients. There are 14 residues in the CDR3. Per the germline V gene, CDR1 is SGHDN and CDR2 is FVKESK. Trimming stripped 0 bases from V and 9 bases from J, with 12 bases between. This chain connects TRBV14 to TRBJ2-1; D may be TRBD1 or TRBD2 (5 bases each). What was sequenced was blood. This clonotype originated in a man aged 30 to 39 in good health. CDR3 residues: CASSQESKGSEQFF. CDR3 in DNA: TGTGCCAGCAGCCAAGAGTCTAAGGGGAGTGAGCAGTTCTTC.